This T cell receptor (beta chain) was captured by sequencing in a study of T cell responses to AZD1222 COVID-19 vaccine. Findings and caveats of the study: Spike-specific TCR breadth and depth both grew after two AZD1222 doses. Donors were largely white British and mainly female; clonal diversity was possibly underestimated. The study sampled repertoires only after the peak T cell response.

Generated by immunoSEQ multiplex PCR, the TCRdb table keeps only in-frame clones and is missing some. Of approximately 92,000 clones listed, around 93% are singletons. Concerning this clone itself: As yet, its antigen is unknown.

The germline gives CDR1 MNHEY, CDR2 SMNVEV (reference sequence). Trimming stripped 5 bases from V and 6 bases from J, with 16 bases between. The CDR3 is 15 residues long. The sample consisted of peripheral blood, taken on day 0 of AZD1222 vaccination. The rearrangement links TRBV27 to TRBJ1-4, with D tentatively TRBD1 (5 bases). The clonotype originates from an adult in good health. The CDR3 coding sequence is TGTGCCAGCAGTGCCCTGGGACTTAGTTATGAAAAACTGTTTTTT. Translating gives CASSALGLSYEKLFF. Looking up the rest from reference TRBV27 and TRBJ1-4 gives the full variable domain: EAQVTQNPRYLITVTGKKLTVTCSQNMNHEYMSWYRQDPGLGLRQIYYSMNVEVTDKGDVPEGYKVSRKEKRNFPLILESPSPNQTSLYFCASSALGLSYEKLFFGSGTQLSVL.